This TCR beta chain was obtained from a study of cytomegalovirus exposure and HLA in healthy donors. Use of 60 Vbeta and 13 Jbeta primers characterized the PCR. The table came from immunoSEQ multiplex PCR; TCRdb's copy has only in-frame clones and leaves some out. The sample lists about 150,000 clones; 65% to 85% were seen once. From germline, CDR1 is SGHVS and CDR2 FNYEAQ. The CDR3 totals 13 residues. The rearrangement uses TRBV7-6 and TRBJ2-5; 8 bases are shared with TRBD2. The closer fit of TRBJ2-7 to the DNA end suggests the J call may be wrong. This clonotype originated in a male donor in good health and CMV-seronegative. Sequencing was carried out using PBMCs. The CDR3 bases are TGTGCCAGCAGCGCCTCGGGGGGGGGCGAGCAGTACTTC. This encodes CASSASGGGEQYF.